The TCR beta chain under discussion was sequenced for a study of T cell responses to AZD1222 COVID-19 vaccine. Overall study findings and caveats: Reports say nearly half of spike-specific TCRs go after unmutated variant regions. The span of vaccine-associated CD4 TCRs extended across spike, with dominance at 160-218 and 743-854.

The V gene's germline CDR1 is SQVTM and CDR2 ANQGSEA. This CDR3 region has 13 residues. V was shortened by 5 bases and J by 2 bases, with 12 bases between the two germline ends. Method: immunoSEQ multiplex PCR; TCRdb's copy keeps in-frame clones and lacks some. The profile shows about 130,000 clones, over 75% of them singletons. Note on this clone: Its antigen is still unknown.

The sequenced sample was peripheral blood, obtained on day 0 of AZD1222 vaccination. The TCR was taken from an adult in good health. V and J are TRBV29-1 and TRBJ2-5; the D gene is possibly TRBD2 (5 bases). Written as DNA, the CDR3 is TGCAGCGTTCATCGTGCGGGTCAAGAGACCCAGTACTTC. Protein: CSVHRAGQETQYF.